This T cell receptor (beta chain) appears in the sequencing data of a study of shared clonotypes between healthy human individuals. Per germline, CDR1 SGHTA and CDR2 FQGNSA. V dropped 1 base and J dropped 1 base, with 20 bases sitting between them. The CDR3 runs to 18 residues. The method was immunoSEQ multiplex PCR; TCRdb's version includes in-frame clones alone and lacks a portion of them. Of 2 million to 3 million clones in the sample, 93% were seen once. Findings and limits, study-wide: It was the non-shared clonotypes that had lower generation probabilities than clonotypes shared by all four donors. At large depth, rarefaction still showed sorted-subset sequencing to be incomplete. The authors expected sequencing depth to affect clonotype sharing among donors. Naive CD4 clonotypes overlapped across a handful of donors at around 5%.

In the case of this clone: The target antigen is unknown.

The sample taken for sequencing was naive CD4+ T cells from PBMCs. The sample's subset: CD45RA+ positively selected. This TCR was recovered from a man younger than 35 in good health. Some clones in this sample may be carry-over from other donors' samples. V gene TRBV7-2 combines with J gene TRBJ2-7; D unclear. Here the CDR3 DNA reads TGTGCCAGCAGCTTAGGGCGGCTGCTGGCAGACGCGTCCTACGAGCAGTACTTC. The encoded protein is CASSLGRLLADASYEQYF.